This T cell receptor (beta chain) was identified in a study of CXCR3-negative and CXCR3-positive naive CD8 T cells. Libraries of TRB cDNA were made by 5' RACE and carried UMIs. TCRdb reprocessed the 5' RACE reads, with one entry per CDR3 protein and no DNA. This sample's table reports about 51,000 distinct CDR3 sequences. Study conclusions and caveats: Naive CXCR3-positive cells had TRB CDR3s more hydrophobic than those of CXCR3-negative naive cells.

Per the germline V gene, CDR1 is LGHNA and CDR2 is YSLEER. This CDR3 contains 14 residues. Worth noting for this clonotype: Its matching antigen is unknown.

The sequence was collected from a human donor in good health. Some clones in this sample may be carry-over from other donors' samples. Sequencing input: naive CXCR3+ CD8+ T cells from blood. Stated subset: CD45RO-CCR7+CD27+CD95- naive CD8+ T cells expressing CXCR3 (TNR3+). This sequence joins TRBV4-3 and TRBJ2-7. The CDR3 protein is CASSQATGPYEQYF.